A single sample gave rise to the 24 T cell receptor beta chains below, sequenced in a study of blood T cell repertoires in COVID-19. The table came from immunoSEQ multiplex PCR; TCRdb's copy has only in-frame clones and leaves some out. The sample consists of more than 150,000 clones, 90% to 95% of them appearing once. The sequencing sample was made of peripheral blood. These receptors were taken from a man aged 30 to 45 with COVID-19, enrolled during active disease.

This chain connects TRBV6-6 to TRBJ2-6; perhaps TRBD1 as D (5 bases). Between the trimmed V and J ends, which lost 6 bases and 4 bases, there was a span of 13 bases. CDR1 is MNHNY and CDR2 is SVGAGI in the germline V gene (reference sequence). The CDR3 consists of 15 residues. CDR3 protein: CASSPDRSGANVLTF. The CDR3 DNA sequence: TGTGCCAGCAGCCCCGACAGATCCGGGGCCAACGTCCTGACTTTC.

The DNA for the CDR3 is TGTGCCAGCAGCCTATCGACAGCAACTAATGAAAAACTGTTTTTT. Its protein is CASSLSTATNEKLFF. The chain joins TRBV5-4 to TRBJ1-4; possibly TRBD1 for D (5 bases). The CDR3 loop spans 15 amino acids. CDR1 is SGHNT and CDR2 is YYREEE in the germline V gene (reference sequence). V lost 4 bases, J lost 0 bases, and 10 bases lay in between. The full variable domain, completed using reference TRBV5-4 and TRBJ1-4, is ETGVTQSPTHLIKTRGQQVTLRCSSQSGHNTVSWYQQALGQGPQFIFQYYREEENGRGNFPPRFSGLQFPNYSSELNVNALELDDSALYLCASSLSTATNEKLFFGSGTQLSVL.

This chain uses TRBV6-5 with TRBJ1-2; D gene ambiguous. The length of the CDR3 is 14 residues. V was cut by 10 bases and J by 9 bases, with 24 bases left in between. Germline V gives CDR1 MNHEY, CDR2 SVGAGI. DNA for the CDR3: TGTGCCATCGACTCCGACTCCTTAATCCCCCGCTACACCTTC. Encoded protein: CAIDSDSLIPRYTF.

V usage is TRBV6-1 and J usage is TRBJ2-3, with 8 bases matching TRBD1. V shed 1 base, J shed 5 bases, and the junction held 2 bases outside the gene matches. CDR1 is MNHNS, CDR2 SASEGT, per germline. There are 14 residues in the CDR3. CDR3 nucleotide sequence: TGTGCCAGCAGTGAAGGGACAGGGATAGATACGCAGTATTTT. Amino acids: CASSEGTGIDTQYF.

V usage is TRBV2 and J usage is TRBJ1-6, with D unresolved. This CDR3 has 15 amino acids. Germline V gene lookup returns CDR1 SNHLY and CDR2 FYNNEI. V lost 1 base to trimming and J lost 10 bases, with 14 bases between them. The CDR3 is CASSEVRVDRSPLHF. Here the CDR3 DNA reads TGTGCCAGCAGTGAAGTTCGGGTGGATAGGTCACCCCTCCACTTT.

The chain is built from TRBV5-1 and TRBJ1-1, with D tentatively TRBD1 (5 bases). The CDR3 totals 14 residues. V was pared by 3 bases and J by 1 base, with 10 bases between. Germline V gene lookup returns CDR1 SGHRS and CDR2 YFSETQ. This CDR3 reads CASSSGGSNTEAFF. In DNA, the CDR3 is TGCGCCAGCAGCTCCGGGGGGTCGAACACTGAAGCTTTCTTT. The whole variable domain, filled in from reference TRBV5-1 and TRBJ1-1, reads KAGVTQTPRYLIKTRGQQVTLSCSPISGHRSVSWYQQTPGQGLQFLFEYFSETQRNKGNFPGRFSGRQFSNSRSEMNVSTLELGDSALYLCASSSGGSNTEAFFGQGTRLTVV.

The V call is TRBV29-1, the J call TRBJ1-2; maybe TRBD1 (6 bases). Germline CDR1 is SQVTM and CDR2 is ANQGSEA. This CDR3 region has 12 residues. Trimming removed 4 bases from V and 3 bases from J, with 9 bases in between. The CDR3 here is CSVGTADYGYTF. The CDR3 DNA follows: TGCAGCGTTGGGACAGCAGACTATGGCTACACCTTC.

The chain employs TRBV9 and TRBJ1-4; D might be TRBD1 (5 bases). Trimming removed 7 bases from V and 3 bases from J, with 13 bases in between. Germline values: CDR1 SGDLS, CDR2 YYNGEE. The CDR3 is 14 amino acids. CDR3 DNA sequence: TGTGCCAGCGCCCAACAGGCGTCTAATGAAAAACTGTTTTTT. Amino acid sequence: CASAQQASNEKLFF.

The V call is TRBV21-1, the J call TRBJ1-5; the table's D gene call, TRBD1, was not cross checked with the DNA. TRBV21-1 is designated a pseudogene. The CDR3 is made up of 12 amino acids. CDR3 residues: CASSDPTGPQHF. The CDR3 DNA reads as TGTGCCAGCAGCGACCCGACAGGCCCCCAGCATTTT.

The chain employs TRBV6-5 and TRBJ1-2; 8 nucleotides align to TRBD1. Germline loops: CDR1 MNHEY, CDR2 SVGAGI. CDR3 length: 15 amino acids. Trimming cost V 10 bases and J 2 bases; bases outside gene matches: 12. The CDR3 loop is CANKQEAGGNYGYTF. CDR3 sequence (DNA): TGTGCCAACAAACAGGAAGCAGGGGGCAACTATGGCTACACCTTC.

This sequence joins TRBV7-6 and TRBJ1-2, with D unclear. The germline gives CDR1 SGHVS, CDR2 FNYEAQ. Trimming pared 1 base from V and 4 bases from J, leaving 13 bases between. The CDR3 runs to 15 residues. In nucleotides, the CDR3 is TGTGCCAGCAGCTTAGAACAGCTTCCCACCTATGGCTACACCTTC. Protein product: CASSLEQLPTYGYTF.

The chain has TRBV9 and TRBJ2-7, with 8 positions matching TRBD2. The CDR3 loop spans 14 amino acids. J lost 5 bases, V lost 4 bases, and 8 bases had no gene match. CDR1 SGDLS and CDR2 YYNGEE come from the germline V gene. The CDR3 here is CASSPGGEPHEQYF. In DNA, the CDR3 is TGTGCCAGCAGCCCCGGGGGGGAACCCCACGAGCAGTACTTC.

The gene calls are TRBV10-2 and TRBJ2-5, with TRBD2 matching 10 bases. V shed 6 bases, J shed 4 bases, and the junction held 5 bases outside the gene matches. The germline CDR1 and CDR2 sequences are WSHSY and SAAADI. The CDR3 loop spans 14 amino acids. The CDR3 DNA follows: TGCGCCAGCAGCGGACTAGCGGCCCCAGAGACCCAGTACTTC. Its translation is CASSGLAAPETQYF.

This chain joins TRBV9 and TRBJ2-1, with TRBD2 matching 14 bases. V dropped 3 bases and J dropped 7; count of bases not matched to a gene: 3. This CDR3 comprises 15 residues. The germline gives CDR1 SGDLS, CDR2 YYNGEE. CDR3 sequence reads: CASSGLAGGNNEQFF. Written as DNA, the CDR3 is TGTGCCAGCAGCGGACTAGCGGGGGGGAATAATGAGCAGTTCTTC.

The chain has TRBV27 and TRBJ2-3; 11 bases align to TRBD2. CDR3 size: 18 residues. CDR1 MNHEY and CDR2 SMNVEV come from the germline V gene (reference sequence). After removal of 3 bases from V and 7 bases from J, the junction contained 15 bases not matched to a gene. The CDR3 here is CASSFSPHVAGGLNTQYF. The CDR3 DNA sequence: TGTGCCAGCAGTTTCAGTCCTCACGTAGCGGGGGGGCTTAATACGCAGTATTTT.

The CDR3 bases are TGTGCCTGGAGTCCGACAGGAACTGGAAACACCATATATTTT. It yields the protein CAWSPTGTGNTIYF. The chain combines TRBV30 with TRBJ1-3, with D perhaps matching TRBD1 (6 bases). This CDR3 has 14 residues. The V and J ends lost 2 bases and 2 bases respectively, with 10 bases between them. CDR1 and CDR2 (germline): GTSNPN, SVGIG (reference sequence).

The V and J genes are TRBV5-6 and TRBJ1-6; D may be TRBD1 (5 bases). The germline V gene encodes CDR1 SGHDT and CDR2 YYEEEE. The CDR3 spans 14 residues. Trimming shortened V by 0 bases and J by 11 bases, and 12 bases separated the two germline ends. The CDR3 nucleotides read TGTGCCAGCAGCTTGGCCGGGGGGGGTCCACCCCTCCACTTT. As protein: CASSLAGGGPPLHF.

A few counts support this clone. This chain connects TRBV11-2 to TRBJ1-2, with 7 bases aligning to TRBD1. J gave up 8 bases and V 5 bases, and 14 bases lay outside the gene matches. Germline V gene sequence: CDR1 SGHAT, CDR2 FQNNGV. This CDR3 has 15 residues. The CDR3 nucleotides read TGTGCCAGCAGCCCAGAAAGGACAGGCGTAGTAGGCTACACCTTC. Translation gives CASSPERTGVVGYTF.

This chain connects TRBV19 to TRBJ2-2; D unclear. The CDR3 totals 15 residues. V was pared by 0 bases and J by 0 bases, with 5 bases between. Germline-derived CDR1 and CDR2 are LNHDA and SQIVND (reference sequence). The CDR3 DNA reads as TGTGCCAGTAGTATAGATCGGGCGAACACCGGGGAGCTGTTTTTT. Translating it yields CASSIDRANTGELFF.

The CDR3 DNA reads TGTGCCTGGACTATTCACCAGGGCGACTATGGCTACACCTTC. It translates to CAWTIHQGDYGYTF. The chain recombines TRBV30 with TRBJ1-2; D may be TRBD1 (5 bases). Trimming pared 4 bases from V and 3 bases from J, leaving 15 bases between. This CDR3 is 14 amino acids long. Germline assignment: CDR1 GTSNPN and CDR2 SVGIG (reference sequence).

V usage is TRBV6-4 and J usage is TRBJ1-2, with D perhaps matching TRBD1 (6 bases). Trimming took 3 bases from V and 0 from J, leaving 20 bases between them. The CDR3 extends over 18 amino acids. CDR1 is MRHNA, CDR2 SNTAGT, per germline. The CDR3 is CASSDRGERDTANYGYTF. In DNA form, the CDR3 reads TGTGCCAGCAGTGATCGGGGGGAGCGGGACACTGCTAACTATGGCTACACCTTC.

The J gene is TRBJ2-7, the V gene TRBV10-2; 7 bases are a match to TRBD1. Germline-derived CDR1 and CDR2 are WSHSY and SAAADI. The junction had 10 bases not matched to a gene; V was cut back by 4 bases and J by 4 bases. CDR3 size: 15 residues. The CDR3 region is CASSGRQGQKYEQYF. In DNA form, the CDR3 reads TGCGCCAGCAGTGGTCGACAGGGTCAGAAATACGAGCAGTACTTC.

The genes are TRBV19 and TRBJ2-1, with TRBD2 as a possible D gene (7 bases). Germline V gene sequence: CDR1 LNHDA, CDR2 SQIVND (reference sequence). The V end lost 7 bases, the J end lost 6 bases, and 19 bases lay between the germline ends. The CDR3 consists of 15 residues. CDR3 protein: CASTMGGGRVNEQFF. The CDR3 DNA follows: TGTGCCAGTACCATGGGGGGGGGCCGGGTCAATGAGCAGTTCTTC.

About this clone: The same CDR3 arises from other DNA sequences in this sample as well. V usage is TRBV5-1 and J usage is TRBJ1-1; tentatively, D is TRBD1 (6 bases). Germline-derived CDR1 and CDR2 are SGHRS and YFSETQ. This CDR3 comprises 13 residues. Trimming removed 4 bases from V and 1 base from J, with 8 bases in between. CDR3 amino acids: CASSGQTNTEAFF. The CDR3 DNA reads TGCGCCAGCAGCGGACAGACGAACACTGAAGCTTTCTTT.